This paragraph covers one T cell receptor beta chain sequence. Its cognate antigen is unknown. This sample is part of a study of graft-versus-host responses after intestinal transplantation. Study-wide results and limits: Early post-transplant HvG declines were associated with peak circulating GvH clone levels. Graft-donor T cell macrochimerism in patients accompanied high graft-versus-host to host-versus-graft clonal ratios in allografts.

This CDR3 is built from 13 residues. Germline CDR1 reads MNHEY; CDR2 reads SMNVEV (reference sequence). The V end lost 5 bases, the J end lost 0 bases, and 5 bases lay between the germline ends. Clones were read by immunoSEQ multiplex PCR, and TCRdb kept only the in-frame ones, dropping some. The data show about 86,000 clones, roughly 91% seen once. The rearrangement joins TRBV27 to TRBJ1-5; no clear D gene. The input for sequencing was unstimulated CD8+ T cells sorted from spleen or lymph node cells, taken before intestinal transplant. The TCR sequence derives from a human donor who received an intestinal transplant. This CDR3 reads CASSPYSNQPQHF. The CDR3 DNA sequence: TGTGCCAGCAGTCCGTATAGCAATCAGCCCCAGCATTTT.